This TCR beta chain was recorded in a study of T cells after posttransplantation cyclophosphamide. The study, taken as a whole, reports: Donor CD8+ memory clones often dominated recipient blood repertoires at later times. TRB overlap between skin or GI tissue T cells and blood was limited. After PTCy, TRB diversity resembled that of CNI/methotrexate controls.

This clone was recorded many times. Its antigen is unknown. Libraries were prepared by immunoSEQ multiplex PCR; TCRdb keeps only in-frame clonotypes and omits some of them. The sample was found to contain approximately 24,000 clones, and every one recurs. The related graft donor's blood sample was taken on the day of bone marrow donation. V shed 4 bases and J shed 5 bases, with 13 bases lying between them. The CDR3 sequence is 13 residues long. Germline-derived CDR1 and CDR2 are SGHRS and YFSETQ. The gene calls are TRBV5-1 and TRBJ2-7, with D maybe TRBD1 (6 bases). The receptor comes from a man aged 45 to 65 in good health, CMV-negative, and a related stem cell transplant donor. Sequencing was done on a sample of PBMCs. CDR3 protein: CASSRGTLDEQYF. The CDR3 DNA reads TGCGCCAGCAGCAGGGGGACGCTGGACGAGCAGTACTTC.